The sequence of this T cell receptor beta chain was determined in a study of blood T cells in healthy people across ages. Germline V gene sequence: CDR1 SGHRS, CDR2 YFSETQ. The CDR3 extends over 12 amino acids. The V end lost 5 bases, the J end lost 5 bases, and 7 bases lay between the germline ends. The authors ran a second PCR of about 6 to 11 cycles using a sample-barcoded 5' primer and a J-beta primer mix. A tag from a template-switch adaptor with 12 random nucleotides marked each cDNA molecule. TCRdb redid the calling of the 5' RACE reads with MiXCR, one entry per CDR3 protein. The profile shows hundreds of thousands of distinct CDR3 sequences, approximately 30% of them singletons.

This receptor was taken from a woman older than 75 in good health. Source material: blood. This chain connects TRBV5-1 to TRBJ1-4, with a weak D call TRBD1 (5 bases). CDR3 DNA sequence: TGCGCCAGCAGACAGGCGAATGAAAAACTGTTTTTT. It is translated as CASRQANEKLFF. The whole variable domain, remainder taken from reference TRBV5-1 and TRBJ1-4, is KAGVTQTPRYLIKTRGQQVTLSCSPISGHRSVSWYQQTPGQGLQFLFEYFSETQRNKGNFPGRFSGRQFSNSRSEMNVSTLELGDSALYLCASRQANEKLFFGSGTQLSVL.